These 21 T cell receptor beta chains were all obtained from the same sample, sequenced in a study of beta chain features in type 1 diabetes. Study results and caveats: When Type 1 diabetes patients were examined, their TCRB CDR3s proved moderately but significantly shorter in all four CD4+ subsets.

Which antigens these TCRs recognize remains unknown. All of the isolated RNA was reverse transcribed, so expressed TCRB transcripts were sequenced. Here immunoSEQ multiplex PCR was the method, and the copy in TCRdb shows in-frame clones only, minus some. Of 300,000 to 450,000 clones in the sample, around 9.6% were seen once. Sequenced input: central memory CD4+ T cells from blood. The receptors come from a man aged 25-40 years with type 1 diabetes.

The J gene is TRBJ1-4, the V gene TRBV28; 10 positions agree with TRBD1. V lost 6 bases and J lost 5; bases outside the gene matches: 9. The CDR3 runs to 16 residues. CDR1 MDHEN and CDR2 SYDVKM come from the germline V gene. CDR3 sequence: CASRWTGGLRNEKLFF. CDR3 in DNA: TGTGCCAGCAGGTGGACAGGGGGTCTCAGGAATGAAAAACTGTTTTTT.

The sample holds a few counts of this clone. The gene calls are TRBV19 and TRBJ2-2; D not resolved. V lost 4 bases and J lost 7, with 10 bases in between. CDR3 length: 13 residues. Germline V gene sequence: CDR1 LNHDA, CDR2 SQIVND (reference sequence). DNA of the CDR3: TGTGCCAGTAGTACCCGGAGCTACGGGGAGCTGTTTTTT. It encodes CASSTRSYGELFF.

This clone was recorded a few times. The chain links TRBV4-1 to TRBJ2-3; no clear D. CDR3 length equals 15 residues. Trimming removed 0 bases at V and 2 bases at J, with 9 bases between. Germline V gene lookup returns CDR1 MGHRA and CDR2 YSYEKL. The CDR3 nucleotides are TGCGCCAGCAGCCAAGAGACCAGGAACACAGATACGCAGTATTTT. It encodes CASSQETRNTDTQYF.

V usage is TRBV7-2 and J usage is TRBJ1-1; the D is unclear. The CDR3 consists of 15 residues. V gave up 7 bases and J gave up 5 bases, with 20 bases separating them. Germline CDR1 and CDR2: SGHTA and FQGNSA. In DNA, the CDR3 is TGTGCCAGCACCCCTCGGCCTGGGGTTGGAACTGAAGCTTTCTTT. Translating gives CASTPRPGVGTEAFF.

Many counts were recorded for this clone. V is TRBV7-9 and J is TRBJ1-4; no clear D gene. Germline CDR1 and CDR2: SEHNR and FQNEAQ (reference sequence). V lost 5 bases and J 2 bases, leaving 15 bases between the germline ends. CDR3 length: 16 amino acids. The CDR3 protein is CASSHGYGPTNEKLFF. The CDR3 DNA is TGTGCCAGCAGCCATGGGTATGGGCCCACTAATGAAAAACTGTTTTTT.

This clone appeared once. The junction does not match germline at one end; this may be a read error. CDR3 nucleotides: TGTGCCAGCAGCCCCCCAAGTCTCAATGAGCAGTTCTTC. Its protein product is CASSPPSLNEQFF. The chain has TRBV5-1 and TRBJ2-1; no reliable D call. This CDR3 spans 13 amino acids. The V gene's germline CDR1 is SGHRS and CDR2 YFSETQ.

This clone was seen repeatedly, ten times or more. The J gene is TRBJ1-3, the V gene TRBV28; possibly TRBD1 for D (5 bases). This CDR3 has 16 amino acids. Germline V gives CDR1 MDHEN, CDR2 SYDVKM. V lost 6 bases and J lost 0, with 15 bases in between. The CDR3 is CASRFQGSSSGNTIYF. Here the CDR3 DNA reads TGTGCCAGCAGGTTCCAGGGTTCTAGCTCTGGAAACACCATATATTTT.

The chain has TRBV10-1 and TRBJ2-3; D gene uncertain. Trimming left V 2 bases short and J 0 bases short, with 0 bases between. Germline assignment: CDR1 WNHNN and CDR2 SYGVQD (reference sequence). CDR3 length: 12 amino acids. In nucleotides, the CDR3 is TGCGCCAGCAGTGAGAGCACAGATACGCAGTATTTT. It encodes CASSESTDTQYF.

The rearrangement joins TRBV29-1 to TRBJ2-3; 9 bases align to TRBD1. CDR1 is SQVTM, CDR2 ANQGSEA, per germline. The length of the CDR3 is 13 residues. The J segment lost 4 bases and the V segment lost 4 bases, leaving 3 bases of the junction unmatched. The CDR3 region has the DNA TGCAGCGTTGGGGACAGGGCTGCAGATACGCAGTATTTT. Its protein is CSVGDRAADTQYF.

This clone was detected only a few times. This chain connects TRBV27 to TRBJ2-2; 10 positions match TRBD1. The V segment lost 4 bases and the J segment 6 bases; nucleotides outside the gene matches: 8. Germline V gene lookup returns CDR1 MNHEY and CDR2 SMNVEV (reference sequence). The CDR3 totals 16 residues. Written as DNA, the CDR3 is TGTGCCAGCAGTTCCCTTCCCGGGACAGGGGCCGGGGAGCTGTTTTTT. The encoded protein is CASSSLPGTGAGELFF.

V gene TRBV30 combines with J gene TRBJ1-1; no firm D call. The CDR3 totals 13 residues. Between the trimmed V and J ends, which lost 4 bases and 5 bases, there was a span of 14 bases. Germline values: CDR1 GTSNPN, CDR2 SVGIG (reference sequence). The CDR3 DNA reads TGTGCCTGGACTACGAGAGTGGGTACTGAAGCTTTCTTT. Translation gives CAWTTRVGTEAFF.

The gene calls are TRBV27 and TRBJ2-2; possibly TRBD2 for D (6 bases). Germline V gene data show CDR1 as MNHEY and CDR2 as SMNVEV (reference sequence). The CDR3 extends over 19 amino acids. V lost 4 bases, J lost 1 base, and 22 bases lay in between. The DNA for the CDR3 is TGTGCCAGCAGTTCCCCCTCCGCGTTGGTTAGCGGGAACACCGGGGAGCTGTTTTTT. Its translation is CASSSPSALVSGNTGELFF.

The chain is built from TRBV7-2 and TRBJ2-5; D unresolved. The DNA matches TRBJ2-7 better at its end, which makes the J call doubtful. This CDR3 contains 14 residues. Germline values: CDR1 SGHTA, CDR2 FQGNSA. The CDR3 sequence is CASSPVRGSYEQYF. CDR3 DNA sequence: TGTGCCAGCAGCCCGGTAAGAGGCTCCTACGAGCAGTACTTC.

This clone was counted between two and nine times. The chain is built from TRBV4-2 and TRBJ1-5; maybe TRBD1 (6 bases). V was shortened by 2 bases and J by 4 bases, with 12 bases between the two germline ends. The CDR3 is made up of 15 amino acids. Germline V gene data show CDR1 as LGHNA and CDR2 as YNFKEQ. The CDR3 sequence is CASSQQTGPNQPQHF. CDR3 in DNA: TGTGCCAGCAGCCAACAGACAGGCCCGAATCAGCCCCAGCATTTT.

This clone showed up just a few times. The V gene is TRBV4-1, the J gene TRBJ2-1, with TRBD1 matching 7 bases. The germline gives CDR1 MGHRA, CDR2 YSYEKL. V lost 4 bases to trimming and J lost 6 bases; unmatched junction nucleotides: 3. This CDR3 region has 13 residues. CDR3 sequence reads: CASSRHRGNEQFF. The CDR3 DNA follows: TGCGCCAGCAGCCGCCACAGGGGCAATGAGCAGTTCTTC.

This clone was observed a handful of times. This rearrangement joins TRBV30 to TRBJ1-5, with TRBD1 as a possible D gene (6 bases). This CDR3 region has 13 residues. Trimming removed 4 bases at V and 4 bases at J, with 11 bases between. Per the germline V gene, CDR1 is GTSNPN and CDR2 is SVGIG (reference sequence). The CDR3 DNA reads as TGTGCCTGGACGCCAGGGGCGAATCAGCCCCAGCATTTT. It specifies CAWTPGANQPQHF.

This clone was detected a few times. V is TRBV30 and J is TRBJ2-5, with D unresolved. The CDR3 is 12 residues long. Germline CDR1 is GTSNPN and CDR2 is SVGIG (reference sequence). V lost 0 bases and J 2 bases, leaving 4 bases between the germline ends. CDR3 nucleotide sequence: TGTGCCTGGAGTGTATCTCAAGAGACCCAGTACTTC. Protein sequence: CAWSVSQETQYF.

The CDR3 DNA is TGTGCCAGCAGTCAACTATACGAGCAGTTCTTC. Translating it yields CASSQLYEQFF. The chain employs TRBV6-5 and TRBJ2-1; D not certain. The CDR3 spans 11 residues. With 5 bases removed from V and 10 bases from J, the gap between germline ends came to 9 bases. Germline CDR1 and CDR2: MNHEY and SVGAGI.

The chain has TRBV28 and TRBJ1-1; the D is unclear. Germline-derived CDR1 and CDR2 are MDHEN and SYDVKM. V dropped 0 bases and J dropped 1 base, with 6 bases sitting between them. The CDR3 runs 14 residues. CDR3 in DNA: TGTGCCAGCAGTTTATGGGGCAGGAACACTGAAGCTTTCTTT. Translated: CASSLWGRNTEAFF. Full variable domain (missing parts from reference TRBV28 and TRBJ1-1): DVKVTQSSRYLVKRTGEKVFLECVQDMDHENMFWYRQDPGLGLRLIYFSYDVKMKEKGDIPEGYSVSREKKERFSLILESASTNQTSMYLCASSLWGRNTEAFFGQGTRLTVV.

V is TRBV7-9 and J is TRBJ2-3; the match to TRBD2 covers 7 bases. V dropped 2 bases and J dropped 4; count of bases not matched to a gene: 9. Germline V gene lookup returns CDR1 SEHNR and CDR2 FQNEAQ (reference sequence). The length of the CDR3 is 16 residues. The CDR3 spells CASSLTASGTPDTQYF. The CDR3 DNA reads as TGTGCCAGCAGCTTAACGGCCAGCGGGACCCCAGATACGCAGTATTTT.

This clone was found many times. The sample contains more than one DNA sequence encoding this CDR3. The chain has TRBV7-2 and TRBJ2-7; D ambiguous. Trimming took off 1 base at V and 4 bases at J, with 8 bases between the two ends. The CDR3 spans 13 residues. Germline CDR1 is SGHTA and CDR2 is FQGNSA. The CDR3 DNA sequence: TGTGCCAGCAGCTTAGGTGGTGGGTACGAGCAGTACTTC. Amino acid sequence: CASSLGGGYEQYF.